A selection of T cell receptor beta chains follows, all from one sample in a study of blood T cell repertoires in COVID-19. Method: immunoSEQ multiplex PCR; TCRdb's copy keeps in-frame clones and lacks some. The sample shows 330,000 or so clones, about nine tenths of them seen only once. The sample taken for sequencing was PBMCs or T cells enriched from blood (not recorded which). These receptors were taken from a woman under 40 who had been exposed to COVID-19. Both conserved end residues are part of each CDR3. The order of the fields is clone size, J gene, D gene, V gene, CDR3 protein, CDR3 DNA. D genes are given only for firm matches. A clone size is listed for some rows: how often the clone was seen (once, few, many), or a class if it is expanded.

>NA|TRBJ2-1|TRBD2|TRBV7-3
CASSSRPGLAGYEQFF
TGTGCCAGCAGCTCCCGCCCCGGACTAGCGGGGTACGAGCAGTTCTTC
>NA|TRBJ2-3|TRBD2|TRBV9
CASSRGLAYTDTQYF
TGTGCCAGCAGCAGGGGACTAGCATACACAGATACGCAGTATTTT
>NA|TRBJ1-5|TRBD1|TRBV6-1
CASSEGQSNQPQHF
TGTGCCAGCAGTGAGGGACAGTCCAATCAGCCCCAGCATTTT
>few|TRBJ1-1|TRBD1|TRBV5-1
CASSLEGAPTEAFF
TGCGCCAGCAGCTTAGAGGGGGCGCCCACTGAAGCTTTCTTT
>NA|TRBJ2-2|NA|TRBV9
CASSLWDISNTGELFF
TGTGCCAGCAGCCTATGGGACATTTCGAACACCGGGGAGCTGTTTTTT
>NA|TRBJ2-3|NA|TRBV7-3
CASSQRLGADTQYF
TGTGCCAGCAGCCAACGACTAGGGGCAGATACGCAGTATTTT
>NA|TRBJ2-7|NA|TRBV19
CASSIGPLAGEHEQYF
TGTGCCAGTAGTATAGGTCCCCTAGCAGGGGAACACGAGCAGTACTTC
>once|TRBJ2-7|NA|TRBV2
CASTGTRYEQYF
TGTGCCAGCACCGGGACTCGCTACGAGCAGTACTTC
>NA|TRBJ2-1|NA|TRBV21-1
CASSKGGDRVNRMAYNEQFF
TGTGCCAGCAGCAAAGGAGGGGACAGGGTGAATAGGATGGCCTACAATGAGCAGTTCTTC
>NA|TRBJ2-3|TRBD1|TRBV25-1
CASRGQLENTQYF
TGTGCCAGCAGGGGACAGTTAGAGAATACGCAGTATTTT
>NA|TRBJ1-4|TRBD1|TRBV9
CASSAGQGNEKLFF
TGTGCCAGCAGCGCGGGACAGGGAAATGAAAAACTGTTTTTT
>NA|TRBJ1-5|NA|TRBV15
CATSRANQPQHF
TGTGCCACCAGCAGGGCCAATCAGCCCCAGCATTTT
>NA|TRBJ2-7|TRBD2|TRBV5-1
CASSLAHSGRHEQYF
TGCGCCAGCAGCTTGGCTCACAGCGGGAGACACGAGCAGTACTTC
>NA|TRBJ1-1|NA|TRBV2
CASSERAGTEAFF
TGTGCCAGCAGTGAACGGGCGGGGACTGAAGCTTTCTTT
>NA|TRBJ1-2|NA|TRBV4-2
CASSLAPGGAQANYGYTF
TGTGCCAGCAGCCTCGCACCTGGAGGGGCCCAAGCTAACTATGGCTACACCTTC
>NA|TRBJ1-2|NA|TRBV7-9
CASDQLDSHYGYTF
TGTGCCAGCGATCAACTGGACAGCCACTATGGCTACACCTTC
>NA|TRBJ2-1|TRBD2|TRBV30
CAWTGGGGPYNEQFF
TGTGCCTGGACGGGGGGGGGCGGCCCCTACAATGAGCAGTTCTTC
>NA|TRBJ1-3|TRBD1|TRBV6-1
CASSDPGQRRNTIYF
TGTGCCAGCAGTGACCCGGGACAGAGAAGAAACACCATATATTTT
>NA|TRBJ1-2|TRBD1|TRBV3-1/TRBV3-2
CASSFLYRGPNYGYTF
TGTGCCAGCAGCTTCTTATACAGGGGGCCTAACTATGGCTACACCTTC
>NA|TRBJ2-7|TRBD1|TRBV2
CASSAPGTGGSYEQYF
TGTGCCAGCAGTGCCCCCGGGACAGGGGGCTCCTACGAGCAGTACTTC
>NA|TRBJ2-1|TRBD2|TRBV7-9
CASSLARLAGTNEQFF
TGTGCCAGCAGCTTAGCTCGACTAGCGGGTACGAATGAGCAGTTCTTC
>NA|TRBJ1-5|TRBD1|TRBV10-3
CAISGQGGFNQPQHF
TGTGCCATCAGTGGACAGGGGGGATTCAATCAGCCCCAGCATTTT